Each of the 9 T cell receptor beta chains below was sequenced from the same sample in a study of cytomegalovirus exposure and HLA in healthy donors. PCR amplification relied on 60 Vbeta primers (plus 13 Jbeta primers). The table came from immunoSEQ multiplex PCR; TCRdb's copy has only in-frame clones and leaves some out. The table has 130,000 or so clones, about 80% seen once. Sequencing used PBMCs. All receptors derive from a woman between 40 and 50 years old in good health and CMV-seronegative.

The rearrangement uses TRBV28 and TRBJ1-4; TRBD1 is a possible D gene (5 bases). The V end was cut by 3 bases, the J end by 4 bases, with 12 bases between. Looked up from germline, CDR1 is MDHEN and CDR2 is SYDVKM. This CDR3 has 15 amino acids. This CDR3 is CASSFWGEGNEKLFF. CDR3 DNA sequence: TGTGCCAGCAGTTTCTGGGGGGAAGGTAATGAAAAACTGTTTTTT.

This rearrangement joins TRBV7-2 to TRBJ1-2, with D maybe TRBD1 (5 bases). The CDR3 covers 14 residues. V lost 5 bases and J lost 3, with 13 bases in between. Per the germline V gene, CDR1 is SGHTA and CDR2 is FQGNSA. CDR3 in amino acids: CASSGWGGYYGYTF. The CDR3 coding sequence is TGTGCCAGCAGCGGGTGGGGGGGATACTATGGCTACACCTTC.

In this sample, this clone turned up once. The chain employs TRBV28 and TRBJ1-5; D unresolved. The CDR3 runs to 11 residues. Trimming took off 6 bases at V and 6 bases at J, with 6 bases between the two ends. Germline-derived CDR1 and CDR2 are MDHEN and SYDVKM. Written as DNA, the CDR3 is TGTGCCAGCAGCTCTAGTCAGCCCCAGCATTTT. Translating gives CASSSSQPQHF.

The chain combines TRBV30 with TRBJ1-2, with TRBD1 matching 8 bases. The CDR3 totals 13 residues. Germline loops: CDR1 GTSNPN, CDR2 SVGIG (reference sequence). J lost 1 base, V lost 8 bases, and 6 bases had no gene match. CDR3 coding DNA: TGTGCCGACGGGGACAGGCGTAACTATGGCTACACCTTC. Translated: CADGDRRNYGYTF.

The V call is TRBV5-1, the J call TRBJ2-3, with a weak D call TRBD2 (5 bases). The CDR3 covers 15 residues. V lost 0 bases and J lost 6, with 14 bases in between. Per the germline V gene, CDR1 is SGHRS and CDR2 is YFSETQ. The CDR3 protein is CASSLGRQEGDTQYF. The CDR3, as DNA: TGCGCCAGCAGCTTGGGTCGACAAGAGGGTGATACGCAGTATTTT.

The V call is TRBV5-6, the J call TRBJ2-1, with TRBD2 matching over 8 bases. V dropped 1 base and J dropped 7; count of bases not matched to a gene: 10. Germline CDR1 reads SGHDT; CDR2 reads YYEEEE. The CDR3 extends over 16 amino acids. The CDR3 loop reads CASSLLGTSPSNEQFF. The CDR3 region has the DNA TGTGCCAGCAGCTTGCTTGGGACTAGTCCTTCGAATGAGCAGTTCTTC.

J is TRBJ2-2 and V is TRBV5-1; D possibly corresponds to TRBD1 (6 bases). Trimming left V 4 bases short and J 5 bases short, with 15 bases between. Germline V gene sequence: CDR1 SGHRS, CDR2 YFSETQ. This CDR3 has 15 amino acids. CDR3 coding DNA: TGCGCCAGCAGCGGGAATACAGGGAGAACCGGGGAGCTGTTTTTT. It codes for CASSGNTGRTGELFF.

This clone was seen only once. The CDR3 loop is CASSQDAGGVEQYF. CDR3 sequence (DNA): TGTGCCAGCAGCCAAGATGCGGGGGGGGTCGAGCAGTACTTC. The genes are TRBV4-2 and TRBJ2-7; 9 nucleotides agree with TRBD2. J was trimmed by 6 bases and V by 0 bases; bases with no gene match: 3. Germline CDR1 and CDR2: LGHNA and YNFKEQ. The CDR3 has 14 amino acids.

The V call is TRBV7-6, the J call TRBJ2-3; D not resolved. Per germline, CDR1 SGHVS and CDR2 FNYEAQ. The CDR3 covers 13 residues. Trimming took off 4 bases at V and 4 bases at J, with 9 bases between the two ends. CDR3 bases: TGTGCCAGCAGCTCCGCCAGATCAGATACGCAGTATTTT. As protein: CASSSARSDTQYF.